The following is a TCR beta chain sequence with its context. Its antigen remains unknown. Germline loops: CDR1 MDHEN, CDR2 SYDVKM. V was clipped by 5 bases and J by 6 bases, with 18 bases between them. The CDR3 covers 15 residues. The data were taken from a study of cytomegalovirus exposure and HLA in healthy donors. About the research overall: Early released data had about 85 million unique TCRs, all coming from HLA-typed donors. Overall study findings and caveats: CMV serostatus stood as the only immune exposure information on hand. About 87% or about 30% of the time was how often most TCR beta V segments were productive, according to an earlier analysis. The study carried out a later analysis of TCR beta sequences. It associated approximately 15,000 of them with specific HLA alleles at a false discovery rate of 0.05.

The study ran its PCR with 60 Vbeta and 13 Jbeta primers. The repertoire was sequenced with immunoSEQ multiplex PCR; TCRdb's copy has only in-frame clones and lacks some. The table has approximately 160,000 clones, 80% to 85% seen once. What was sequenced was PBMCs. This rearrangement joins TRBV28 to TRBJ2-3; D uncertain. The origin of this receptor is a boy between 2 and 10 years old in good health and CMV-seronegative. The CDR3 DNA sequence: TGTGCCAGCAGTCCTCCTCCCGGTTATCTCGATACGCAGTATTTT. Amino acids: CASSPPPGYLDTQYF.